This TCR beta chain originates from a study of brain T cells in children with intractable seizures. Findings and limits, study-wide: HCMV serostatus was not known, and viral specificity came from CDR3 similarity only.

Germline V gene data show CDR1 as LNHDA and CDR2 as SQIVND (reference sequence). V dropped 6 bases and J dropped 7; count of bases not matched to a gene: 1. The CDR3 extends over 12 amino acids. Of note for this clone: What it binds is not known.

The sequenced cases were selected for having the highest brain T cell transcript signatures. Produced via immunoSEQ multiplex PCR; TCRdb's table is partial and in-frame only. Here the sample spans tens of thousands of clones, around 96% being singletons. The origin of this receptor is a boy less than two years old with focal cortical dysplasia and intractable seizures. Sequenced material: peripheral blood, taken at surgery. The gene calls are TRBV19 and TRBJ1-3, with 9 bases fitting TRBD1. This CDR3 is CASSDRGNTIYF. As DNA, the CDR3 is TGTGCCAGTAGCGACAGGGGGAACACCATATATTTT.